The text below deals with one TCR beta chain. What it recognizes is unknown. The PCR contained 60 Vbeta and 13 Jbeta primers. This table comes from immunoSEQ multiplex PCR, and its TCRdb copy is limited to in-frame clones, with some not included. Altogether approximately 110,000 clones are present, 81% being singletons, with the ten largest covering around 0.99%. This sample stems from a study of cytomegalovirus exposure and HLA in healthy donors. Notes on the study in general: Later on, an analysis found that several of the most significant clusters appeared to be linked to common viral pathogens, which included parvovirus B19. Presence/absence analyses supposed approximately even sequencing depth among donors. The authors confirmed in vitro that a few CMV-associated chains were specific for CMV antigens.

This CDR3 region has 15 residues. Germline V lookup: CDR1 SGHRS, CDR2 YFSETQ. Unmatched junction bases numbered 5, after V lost 3 bases and J lost 5 bases. The chain is built from TRBV5-1 and TRBJ1-4, with 9 bases aligning to TRBD1. This sequence was found in a woman aged 30 to 39 in good health and CMV-seronegative. Source material: PBMCs. For the CDR3, the DNA is TGCGCCAGCAGCTACACTGACAGGGGGAATGAAAAACTGTTTTTT. Residues: CASSYTDRGNEKLFF.